The rows below give T cell receptor beta chains drawn from one sample of a study of blood T cell repertoires in COVID-19. Some clones are missing from TCRdb's copy, which holds only in-frame ones; the method was immunoSEQ multiplex PCR. The repertoire holds some 250,000 clones, with around nine tenths as singletons. What was sequenced was peripheral blood. The receptors stem from a woman aged 55-70 years with COVID-19, enrolled during active disease. The CDR3 runs from the conserved cysteine through the conserved F or W. D genes are given only for firm matches. Where a row states a size, it is once, few, many or the class of an expanded clone; other rows omit it.

V gene: TRBV4-1
clone size: NA
J gene: TRBJ2-7
D gene: TRBD2
CDR3 DNA: TGCGCCAGCAGCCAAGAACGGGCTAGCGGCTTACCTAGCTCCTACGAGCAGTACTTC
CDR3 protein: CASSQERASGLPSSYEQYF

V gene: TRBV7-2
clone size: few
J gene: TRBJ2-2
D gene: NA
CDR3 DNA: TGTGCCAGCAGCTTAATATCTTTGGGGGGCGGGGAGCTGTTTTTT
CDR3 protein: CASSLISLGGGELFF

V gene: TRBV10-3
clone size: NA
J gene: TRBJ1-5
D gene: TRBD1
CDR3 DNA: TGTGCCAGCGGACAGGCGGTTTCGCAGCCCCAGCATTTT
CDR3 protein: CASGQAVSQPQHF

V gene: TRBV11-2
clone size: NA
J gene: TRBJ2-7
D gene: NA
CDR3 DNA: TGTGCCAGCAGCCAACAAATACGAACCAACTACGAGCAGTACTTC
CDR3 protein: CASSQQIRTNYEQYF

V gene: TRBV5-4
clone size: NA
J gene: TRBJ1-1
D gene: TRBD1
CDR3 DNA: TGTGCCAGCAGCCGGACAGGGGGCGCAAGTTGGACTGAAGCTTTCTTT
CDR3 protein: CASSRTGGASWTEAFF

V gene: TRBV5-1
clone size: NA
J gene: TRBJ1-1
D gene: NA
CDR3 DNA: TGCGCCAGCAGCTTGGGGGGAGGAGTGGCTGAAGCTTTCTTT
CDR3 protein: CASSLGGGVAEAFF

V gene: TRBV5-1
clone size: NA
J gene: TRBJ2-6
D gene: NA
CDR3 DNA: TGCGCCAGCAGAGTCGGAGACAGCTCTGGGGCCAACGTCCTGACTTTC
CDR3 protein: CASRVGDSSGANVLTF

V gene: TRBV18
clone size: NA
J gene: TRBJ1-1
D gene: TRBD1
CDR3 DNA: TGTGCCAGCTCACCCGGGACAGAGAACACTGAAGCTTTCTTT
CDR3 protein: CASSPGTENTEAFF

V gene: TRBV7-9
clone size: few
J gene: TRBJ1-4
D gene: NA
CDR3 DNA: TGTGCCAGCAGCGTCTACTATCAGAATGAAAAACTGTTTTTT
CDR3 protein: CASSVYYQNEKLFF

V gene: TRBV27
clone size: NA
J gene: TRBJ1-2
D gene: TRBD1
CDR3 DNA: TGTGCCAGCAGTCAACGGGACAGGGGGGTATCGCCTTATGGCTACACCTTC
CDR3 protein: CASSQRDRGVSPYGYTF

V gene: TRBV27
clone size: NA
J gene: TRBJ2-1
D gene: NA
CDR3 DNA: TGTGCCAGCAGGGACTACTCCTACAATGAGCAGTTCTTC
CDR3 protein: CASRDYSYNEQFF

V gene: TRBV7-9
clone size: NA
J gene: TRBJ2-2
D gene: NA
CDR3 DNA: TGTGCCAGCAGCTTAGGGCAGTACGGGGAGCTGTTTTTT
CDR3 protein: CASSLGQYGELFF

V gene: TRBV2
clone size: NA
J gene: TRBJ2-3
D gene: TRBD2
CDR3 DNA: TGTGCCAGCAGTGAGGAGGGAGCGGGAGTACCAGATACGCAGTATTTT
CDR3 protein: CASSEEGAGVPDTQYF

V gene: TRBV30
clone size: NA
J gene: TRBJ1-6
D gene: TRBD1
CDR3 DNA: TGTGCCTGGTCCGGGACAGGCAATTCACCCCTCCACTTT
CDR3 protein: CAWSGTGNSPLHF

V gene: TRBV13
clone size: NA
J gene: TRBJ1-3
D gene: TRBD1
CDR3 DNA: TGTGCCAGCAGCGCAAACAGGGGTAGCTCTGGAAACACCATATATTTT
CDR3 protein: CASSANRGSSGNTIYF

V gene: TRBV6-1
clone size: NA
J gene: TRBJ2-7
D gene: TRBD2
CDR3 DNA: TGTGCCAGCAGTGACGTGGCTAGCGGGAGGGCCAGGGCGGGCGAGCAGTACTTC
CDR3 protein: CASSDVASGRARAGEQYF

V gene: TRBV25-1
clone size: NA
J gene: TRBJ2-5
D gene: NA
CDR3 DNA: TGTGCCAGCAGTGACCCCGGGGTCCAAGAGACCCAGTACTTC
CDR3 protein: CASSDPGVQETQYF

V gene: TRBV11-3
clone size: NA
J gene: TRBJ2-5
D gene: NA
CDR3 DNA: TGTGCCAGCAGCTTGTTTACAGGAGCCCAAGAGACCCAGTACTTC
CDR3 protein: CASSLFTGAQETQYF

V gene: TRBV28
clone size: NA
J gene: TRBJ2-1
D gene: NA
CDR3 DNA: TGTGCCAGCAGTTACCCACCGACAGGCGGTAGCTCCTACAATGAGCAGTTCTTC
CDR3 protein: CASSYPPTGGSSYNEQFF

V gene: TRBV5-6
clone size: NA
J gene: TRBJ1-2
D gene: NA
CDR3 DNA: TGTGCCAGCAGCCTAGGACAGTCCCACTATGGCTACACCTTC
CDR3 protein: CASSLGQSHYGYTF

V gene: TRBV28
clone size: NA
J gene: TRBJ2-5
D gene: NA
CDR3 DNA: TGTGCCAGCAGTTTTACCGGGGGTCCGGGCCCAGAGACCCAGTACTTC
CDR3 protein: CASSFTGGPGPETQYF

V gene: TRBV7-2
clone size: NA
J gene: TRBJ2-3
D gene: TRBD1
CDR3 DNA: TGTGCCAGCAGCCAACGGACAGGAAAGGCGGCAGATACGCAGTATTTT
CDR3 protein: CASSQRTGKAADTQYF

V gene: TRBV19
clone size: NA
J gene: TRBJ1-1
D gene: TRBD1
CDR3 DNA: TGTGCCAGTAGTCCAGGGCGACAGGGGGCGGCCGGCAACACTGAAGCTTTCTTT
CDR3 protein: CASSPGRQGAAGNTEAFF

V gene: TRBV15
clone size: NA
J gene: TRBJ2-2
D gene: TRBD1
CDR3 DNA: TGTGCCACCAGCAGGGACAGGACCGGGGAGCTGTTTTTT
CDR3 protein: CATSRDRTGELFF

V gene: TRBV12-3/TRBV12-4
clone size: NA
J gene: TRBJ1-1
D gene: NA
CDR3 DNA: TGTGCCAGCGGGAGGTGGGCGAACACTGAAGCTTTCTTT
CDR3 protein: CASGRWANTEAFF

V gene: TRBV11-2
clone size: once
J gene: TRBJ1-5
D gene: NA
CDR3 DNA: TGTGCCAGCAGCAAGGAGTGGGATCAGCCCCAGCATTTT
CDR3 protein: CASSKEWDQPQHF